This TCR beta chain was captured in a study of T-cell reconstitution after alpha-beta-depleted transplantation in children. CDR3 length: 15 amino acids. J gave up 6 bases and V 2 bases, and 2 bases lay outside the gene matches. Whole-study findings and limits: Newly produced T cells mostly provided counts and TCRbeta diversity after one year, as hyperexpanded clones declined. For some patients, TCRbeta diversity was high at day 60 because of recipient T cells and thymic progenitors that survived.

Points on this clonotype: The antigen is not known.

Molecular barcoding with unique molecular identifiers was used for the TCRbeta library. TCRdb re-analysed the PCR reads in MiXCR, keeping a single row per CDR3 protein. The table shows 350,000 to 500,000 distinct CDR3 sequences, with 43% occurring only once. The source was PBMCs, collected before TCRalphabeta/CD19-depleted stem cell transplant. The chain uses TRBV12-3 or TRBV12-4 and TRBJ2-2; 11 positions match TRBD2. The receptor's source is a girl aged 2 to 9 with aplastic anemia, due to receive a stem cell transplant. CDR3 protein: CASSLTSGSAGELFF. The CDR3, as DNA: TGTGCCAGCAGTTTAACTAGCGGGAGTGCCGGGGAGCTGTTTTTT.